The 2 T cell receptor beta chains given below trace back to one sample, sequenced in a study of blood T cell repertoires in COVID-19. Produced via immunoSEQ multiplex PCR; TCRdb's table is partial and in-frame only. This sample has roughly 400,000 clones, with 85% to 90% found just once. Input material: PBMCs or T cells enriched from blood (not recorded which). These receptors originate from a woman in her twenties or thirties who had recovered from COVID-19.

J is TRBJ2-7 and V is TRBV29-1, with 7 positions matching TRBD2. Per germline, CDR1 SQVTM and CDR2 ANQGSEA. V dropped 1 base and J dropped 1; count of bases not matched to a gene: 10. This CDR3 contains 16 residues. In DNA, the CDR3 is TGCAGCGTTGAAGGGGGATGGGCTAGCGGATCCTACGAGCAGTACTTC. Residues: CSVEGGWASGSYEQYF.

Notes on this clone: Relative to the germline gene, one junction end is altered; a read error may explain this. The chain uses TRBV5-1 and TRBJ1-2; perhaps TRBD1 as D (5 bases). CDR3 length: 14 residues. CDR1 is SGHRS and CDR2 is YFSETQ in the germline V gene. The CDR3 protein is CASRLAGKDYGYTF. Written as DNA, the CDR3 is TGCGCCAGCAGATTGGCAGGGAAGGACTATGGCTACACCTTC.